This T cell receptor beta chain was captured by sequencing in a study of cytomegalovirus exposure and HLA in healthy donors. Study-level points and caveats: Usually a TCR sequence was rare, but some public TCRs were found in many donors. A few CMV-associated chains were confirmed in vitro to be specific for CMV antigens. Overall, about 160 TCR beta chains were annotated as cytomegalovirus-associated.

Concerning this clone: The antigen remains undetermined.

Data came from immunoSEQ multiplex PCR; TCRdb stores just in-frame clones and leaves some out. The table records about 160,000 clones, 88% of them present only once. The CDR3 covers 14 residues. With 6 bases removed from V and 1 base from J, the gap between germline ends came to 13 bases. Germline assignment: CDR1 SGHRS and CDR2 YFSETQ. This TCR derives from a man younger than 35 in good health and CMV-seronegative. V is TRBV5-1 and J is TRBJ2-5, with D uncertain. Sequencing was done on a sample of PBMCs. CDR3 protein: CASTETEPQETQYF. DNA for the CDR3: TGCGCCAGCACAGAAACAGAGCCCCAAGAGACCCAGTACTTC.